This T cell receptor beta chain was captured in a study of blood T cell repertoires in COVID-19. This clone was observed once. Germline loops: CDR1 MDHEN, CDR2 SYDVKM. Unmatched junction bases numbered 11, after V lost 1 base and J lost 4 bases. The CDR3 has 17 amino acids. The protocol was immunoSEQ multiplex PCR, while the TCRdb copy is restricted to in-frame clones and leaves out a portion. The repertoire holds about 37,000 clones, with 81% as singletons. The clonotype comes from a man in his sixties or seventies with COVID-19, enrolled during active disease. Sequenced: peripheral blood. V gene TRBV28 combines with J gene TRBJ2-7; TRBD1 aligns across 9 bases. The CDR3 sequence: CASSLFTSGQGFYEQYF. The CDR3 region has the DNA TGTGCCAGCAGTTTATTCACGTCGGGACAGGGTTTTTACGAGCAGTACTTC.